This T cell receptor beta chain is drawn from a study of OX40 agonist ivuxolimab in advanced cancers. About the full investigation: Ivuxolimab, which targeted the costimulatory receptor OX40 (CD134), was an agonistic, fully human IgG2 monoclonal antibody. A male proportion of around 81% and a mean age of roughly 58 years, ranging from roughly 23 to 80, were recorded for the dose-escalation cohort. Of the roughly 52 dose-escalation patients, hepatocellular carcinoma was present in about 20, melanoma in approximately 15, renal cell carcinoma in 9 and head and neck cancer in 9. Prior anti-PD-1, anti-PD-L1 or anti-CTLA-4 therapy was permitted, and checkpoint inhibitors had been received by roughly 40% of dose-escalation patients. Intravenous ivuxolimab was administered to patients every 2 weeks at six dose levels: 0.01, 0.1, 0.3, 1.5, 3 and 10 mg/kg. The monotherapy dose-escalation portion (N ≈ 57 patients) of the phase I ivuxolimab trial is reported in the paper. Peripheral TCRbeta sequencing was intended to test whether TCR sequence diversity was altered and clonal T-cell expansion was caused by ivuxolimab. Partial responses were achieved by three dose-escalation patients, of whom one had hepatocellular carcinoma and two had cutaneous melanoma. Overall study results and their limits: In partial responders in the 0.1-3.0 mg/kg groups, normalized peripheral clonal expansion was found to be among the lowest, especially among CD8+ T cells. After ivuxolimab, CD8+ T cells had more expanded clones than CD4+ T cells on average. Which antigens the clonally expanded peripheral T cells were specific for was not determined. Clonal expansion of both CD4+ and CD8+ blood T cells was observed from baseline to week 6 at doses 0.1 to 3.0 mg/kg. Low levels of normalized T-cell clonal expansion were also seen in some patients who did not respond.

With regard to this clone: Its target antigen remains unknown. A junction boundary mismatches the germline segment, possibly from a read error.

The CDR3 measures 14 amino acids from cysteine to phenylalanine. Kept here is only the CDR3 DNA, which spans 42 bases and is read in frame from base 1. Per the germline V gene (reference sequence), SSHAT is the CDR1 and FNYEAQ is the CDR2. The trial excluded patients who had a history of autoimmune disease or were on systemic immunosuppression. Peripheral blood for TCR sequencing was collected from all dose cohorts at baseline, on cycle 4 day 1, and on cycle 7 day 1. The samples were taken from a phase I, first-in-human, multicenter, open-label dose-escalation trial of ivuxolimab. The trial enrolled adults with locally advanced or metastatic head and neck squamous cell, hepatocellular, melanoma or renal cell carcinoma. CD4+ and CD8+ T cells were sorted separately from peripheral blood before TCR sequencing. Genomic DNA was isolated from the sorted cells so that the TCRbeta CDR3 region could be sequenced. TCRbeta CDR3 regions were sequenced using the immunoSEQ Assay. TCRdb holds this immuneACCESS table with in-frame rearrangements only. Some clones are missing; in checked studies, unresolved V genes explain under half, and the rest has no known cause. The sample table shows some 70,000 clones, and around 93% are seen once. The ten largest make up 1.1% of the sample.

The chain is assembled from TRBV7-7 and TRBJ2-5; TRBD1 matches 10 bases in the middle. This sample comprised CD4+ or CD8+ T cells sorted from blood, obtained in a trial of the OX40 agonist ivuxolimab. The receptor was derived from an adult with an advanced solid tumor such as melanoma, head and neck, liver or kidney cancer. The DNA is TGTGCTAGCAGCGTTGACAGGGGGCTACGGACCCAGTACTTC. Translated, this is CASSVDRGLRTQYF.